Sequencing of this TCR beta chain was carried out in a study of T-cell memory formation after mild COVID-19. Study-wide background: Largely donor-specific TCR clusters were found.

V was shortened by 4 bases and J by 2 bases, with 14 bases between the two germline ends. Per germline, CDR1 SSHAT and CDR2 FNYEAQ (reference sequence). There are 15 residues in the CDR3. TCRdb recomputed calls from the 5' RACE reads with MiXCR, one row per CDR3 protein. The sample has tens of thousands of distinct CDR3 sequences; 9.5% to 15% are singletons. This clonotype has ten or more counts. Its antigen is unknown. Whole-study results and caveats: Pre-infection memory carried some responding clones, suggesting that cross-reactive memory joined. CD4+ contracting clones lay mainly in CM and EM, CD8+ ones in EMRA. Clones shrinking from day 15 to 85 showed even CD4/CD8 mixes; later expanders tilted CD4+.

Sequenced input: PBMCs or a T cell subset sorted from them (not recorded which). The rearrangement links TRBV7-7 to TRBJ2-5, with D tentatively TRBD1 (7 bases). The TCR was taken from an adult woman who had mild COVID-19 (a few samples of this study predate the infection). Cell type and time point are not known. The CDR3 region is CASSSGRTGQETQYF. The CDR3 region has the DNA TGTGCCAGCAGCTCAGGGAGGACAGGTCAAGAGACCCAGTACTTC.